Listed below are T cell receptor beta chains from one sample, sequenced in a study of blood T cell repertoires in COVID-19. This table comes from immunoSEQ multiplex PCR, and its TCRdb copy is limited to in-frame clones, with some not included. This sample yields some 37,000 clones, of which 90% are seen a single time; about 12% belongs to the top ten. The sample taken for sequencing was peripheral blood. The receptor source for this set is a man aged 65-85 years with acute or convalescent COVID-19. CDR3s include the opening cysteine and the closing phenylalanine or tryptophan. The order of the fields is D gene, V gene, clone size, J gene, CDR3 protein, CDR3 DNA. D genes are given only for firm matches. Clone size is shown for a subset of rows, as once, few, many or a class of expanded clone.

>TRBD2|TRBV9|-|TRBJ2-1
CASRGEGNSYNEQFF
TGTGCCAGCCGGGGGGAGGGAAACTCCTACAACGAGCAGTTCTTC
>-|TRBV6-2/TRBV6-3|-|TRBJ2-1
CASSLAGARSLNEQFF
TGTGCCAGCAGTTTGGCGGGGGCCCGTTCCCTGAATGAGCAGTTCTTC
>TRBD2|TRBV10-3|few|TRBJ2-2
CATTSGRPPGNTGELFF
TGTGCCACGACTAGCGGGAGGCCGCCGGGGAACACCGGGGAGCTGTTTTTT
>TRBD2|TRBV5-1|-|TRBJ2-1
CASSGGLGENEQFF
TGCGCCAGCAGCGGGGGACTAGGCGAAAATGAGCAGTTCTTC
>TRBD1|TRBV5-1|-|TRBJ2-5
CASSPGGPGGFETQYF
TGCGCCAGCAGCCCCGGAGGTCCAGGGGGCTTCGAGACCCAGTACTTC
>-|TRBV6-2/TRBV6-3|-|TRBJ1-3
CASSYSEGRTGNTIYF
TGTGCCAGCAGTTACTCGGAGGGAAGAACTGGAAACACCATATATTTT
>-|TRBV18|-|TRBJ1-1
CASALRMADTEAFF
TGTGCCAGCGCACTCCGGATGGCGGACACTGAAGCTTTCTTT
>-|TRBV2|once|TRBJ1-1
CASSDGGWNTEAFF
TGTGCCAGCAGTGATGGGGGCTGGAACACTGAAGCTTTCTTT
>-|TRBV11-1|-|TRBJ2-7
CASSLSSTGIPLEQYF
TGTGCCAGCAGCTTATCGTCTACGGGGATACCCCTCGAGCAGTACTTC
>-|TRBV5-5|-|TRBJ1-5
CASSLSQYNQPQHF
TGTGCCAGCAGCTTGAGTCAGTACAATCAGCCCCAGCATTTT
>-|TRBV29-1|-|TRBJ2-1
CSVVRGSYNEQFF
TGCAGCGTCGTACGGGGCTCCTACAATGAGCAGTTCTTC
>-|TRBV5-6|-|TRBJ2-7
CASTRYDRPYEQYF
TGTGCCAGCACCCGATACGACAGGCCCTACGAGCAGTACTTC
>-|TRBV7-3|-|TRBJ1-1
CASSLQGDTEAFF
TGTGCCAGCAGCTTACAAGGGGACACTGAAGCTTTCTTT
>-|TRBV5-1|few|TRBJ2-2
CASSLDRTGELFF
TGCGCCAGCAGCTTGGACAGAACCGGGGAGCTGTTTTTT
>TRBD1|TRBV5-5|few|TRBJ1-2
CASREAGTDYYGYTF
TGTGCCAGCAGGGAAGCCGGGACAGATTACTATGGCTACACCTTC
>TRBD2|TRBV20-1|-|TRBJ2-7
CSASHPGLSYEQYF
TGCAGTGCTAGTCATCCGGGACTATCCTACGAGCAGTACTTC
>TRBD2|TRBV6-2/TRBV6-3|-|TRBJ2-1
CASSYVTSGSVEQFF
TGTGCCAGCAGTTACGTGACTAGCGGGAGTGTTGAGCAGTTCTTC
>TRBD1|TRBV20-1|-|TRBJ1-5
CSASLSGGNNQPQHF
TGCAGTGCTAGTTTGTCAGGGGGCAACAATCAGCCCCAGCATTTT
>TRBD1|TRBV28|-|TRBJ1-2
CASIQGAGDYGYTF
TGTGCCAGCATACAGGGGGCGGGGGACTATGGCTACACCTTC
>-|TRBV6-5|-|TRBJ1-4
CASSSGGWATNEKLFF
TGTGCCAGCAGTTCGGGGGGATGGGCGACTAATGAAAAACTGTTTTTT
>-|TRBV6-5|-|TRBJ1-2
CASSTTGVFSGGYTF
TGTGCCAGCAGCACAACGGGAGTCTTTAGTGGCGGCTACACCTTC
>-|TRBV7-9|-|TRBJ2-2
CASSLLGHGNTGELFF
TGTGCCAGCAGCTTACTCGGACACGGGAACACCGGGGAGCTGTTTTTT
>-|TRBV6-5|-|TRBJ1-1
CASSYPSGANTEAFF
TGTGCCAGCAGTTATCCGTCAGGGGCGAACACTGAAGCTTTCTTT
>-|TRBV19|-|TRBJ1-1
CASSILGEGGGTEAFF
TGTGCCAGTAGTATACTCGGAGAGGGAGGGGGCACTGAAGCTTTCTTT
>TRBD1|TRBV5-1|-|TRBJ1-5
CASSLGGQQNQPQHF
TGCGCCAGCAGCTTGGGGGGACAGCAAAATCAGCCCCAGCATTTT
>TRBD1|TRBV6-2/TRBV6-3|-|TRBJ2-1
CASSYRDRGLFEQFF
TGTGCCAGCAGTTACCGGGACAGGGGGCTGTTTGAGCAGTTCTTC
>-|TRBV3-1/TRBV3-2|-|TRBJ2-3
CASSQWVASESDTQYF
TGTGCCAGCAGCCAGTGGGTGGCTAGCGAATCAGATACGCAGTATTTT
>-|TRBV27|-|TRBJ1-1
CASSLQGNTEAFF
TGTGCCAGCAGTTTACAGGGGAACACTGAAGCTTTCTTT
>-|TRBV6-1|-|TRBJ1-4
CASSELQVFEKLFF
TGTGCCAGCAGTGAACTCCAGGTCTTTGAAAAACTGTTTTTT
>TRBD1|TRBV7-9|-|TRBJ1-4
CASNFGPGGQGNEKLFF
TGTGCCAGCAACTTCGGGCCCGGAGGACAGGGTAATGAAAAACTGTTTTTT
>TRBD2|TRBV4-3|-|TRBJ2-3
CASSRGRARTDTQYF
TGCGCCAGCAGCCGCGGGAGGGCCCGCACAGATACGCAGTATTTT
>TRBD1|TRBV9|-|TRBJ1-1
CASSAVGTGHTEAFF
TGTGCCAGCAGCGCGGTGGGGACAGGGCACACTGAAGCTTTCTTT
>TRBD1|TRBV5-6|-|TRBJ1-2
CASSHIIDRASYGYTF
TGTGCCAGCAGCCATATAATCGACAGGGCCTCCTATGGCTACACCTTC
>TRBD2|TRBV5-1|-|TRBJ2-5
CASSSVGGTSDFQETQYF
TGCGCCAGCAGCTCTGTCGGGGGGACTAGCGACTTCCAAGAGACCCAGTACTTC
>TRBD1|TRBV10-3|-|TRBJ2-1
CATSPPGQVANEQFF
TGTGCCACCTCCCCCCCCGGACAGGTCGCCAATGAGCAGTTCTTC
>-|TRBV27|once|TRBJ2-1
CASSPVGIGVGNEQFF
TGTGCCAGCAGCCCAGTGGGGATAGGGGTGGGCAATGAGCAGTTCTTC
>TRBD2|TRBV14|once|TRBJ2-7
CASSPSRGGLVAVSSYEQYF
TGTGCCAGCAGCCCCTCAAGGGGAGGGTTGGTTGCTGTTAGCTCCTACGAGCAGTACTTC
>TRBD2|TRBV9|-|TRBJ2-5
CASSGGLAEETQYF
TGTGCCAGCAGCGGGGGACTAGCGGAAGAGACCCAGTACTTC
>TRBD2|TRBV18|-|TRBJ2-1
CASYQGLAGDNEQFF
TGTGCCAGCTACCAGGGCCTAGCGGGAGACAATGAGCAGTTCTTC
>-|TRBV18|-|TRBJ2-5
CASSPPWHQETQYF
TGTGCCAGCTCCCCCCCCTGGCACCAAGAGACCCAGTACTTC